This T cell receptor beta chain came from a study of cytomegalovirus exposure and HLA in healthy donors. Looking at the study overall: Earlier, 100 million to 120 million unique TCR beta sequences were recovered from roughly 170 million T cells by an analysis.

The PCR ran on 60 Vbeta and 13 Jbeta primers. The protocol was immunoSEQ multiplex PCR, while the TCRdb copy is restricted to in-frame clones and leaves out a portion. The table shows some 250,000 clones, with about 80% occurring only once. Study conclusions and caveats: Cytomegalovirus status was reportedly diagnosed by the classifier with high specificity and sensitivity. There were some public TCRs occurring in many donors, but most TCR sequences were rare. Listed as cytomegalovirus-associated were 150 or so TCR beta chains.

This CDR3 has 11 amino acids. Germline V gene data show CDR1 as MDHEN and CDR2 as SYDVKM. V was cut by 6 bases and J by 4 bases, with 7 bases left in between. On this clone: The antigen is not known.

The rearrangement uses TRBV28 and TRBJ2-7; D ambiguous. Sequencing was carried out using PBMCs. The TCR was taken from a woman aged 40 to 55 in good health and CMV-seropositive. The DNA for the CDR3 is TGTGCCAGCAGGTACAATTACGAGCAGTACTTC. Protein product: CASRYNYEQYF.